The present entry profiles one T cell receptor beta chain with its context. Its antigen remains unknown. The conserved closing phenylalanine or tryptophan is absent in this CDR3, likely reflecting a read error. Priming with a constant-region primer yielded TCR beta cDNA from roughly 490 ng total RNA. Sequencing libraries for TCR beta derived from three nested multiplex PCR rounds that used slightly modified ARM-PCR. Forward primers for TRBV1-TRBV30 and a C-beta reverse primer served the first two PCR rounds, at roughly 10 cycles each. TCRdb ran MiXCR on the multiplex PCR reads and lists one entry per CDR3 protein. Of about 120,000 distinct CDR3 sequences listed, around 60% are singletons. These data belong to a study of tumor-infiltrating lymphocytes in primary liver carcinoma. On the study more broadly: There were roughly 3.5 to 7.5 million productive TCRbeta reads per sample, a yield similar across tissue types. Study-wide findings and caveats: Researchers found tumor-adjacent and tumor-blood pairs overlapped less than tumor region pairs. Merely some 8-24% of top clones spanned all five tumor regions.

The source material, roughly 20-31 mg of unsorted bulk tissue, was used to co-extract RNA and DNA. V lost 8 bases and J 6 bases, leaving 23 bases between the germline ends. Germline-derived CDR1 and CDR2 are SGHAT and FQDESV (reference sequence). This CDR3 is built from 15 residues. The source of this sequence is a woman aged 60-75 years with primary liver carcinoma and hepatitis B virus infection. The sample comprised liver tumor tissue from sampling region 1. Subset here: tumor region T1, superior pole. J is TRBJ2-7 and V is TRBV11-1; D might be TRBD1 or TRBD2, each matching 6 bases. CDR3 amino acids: CASGPRTEGLREQYY. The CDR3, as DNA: TGTGCCAGCGGCCCTCGGACAGAAGGACTACGCGAGCAGTACTAC.